The T cell receptor beta chain under discussion was sequenced for a study of T cells expressing NK-cell markers. Whole-study context: Just one sequenced donor of eight was HCMV-seronegative, while seven were seropositive. Study outcomes and limitations: More than 5 donors showed dominant NKG2C+ clonotypes comprising about 1.0-8% of their CD8+ T cells.

As to this clonotype: The antigen is not known.

CDR3 size: 16 residues. CDR1 and CDR2 from the germline V gene are MNHEY and SVGAGI. TCRdb reanalyzed the 5' RACE reads and collapses them to one entry per CDR3 protein, without DNA. This sample's table has about 540,000 distinct CDR3 sequences. Sequences were obtained from blood T cells: a sorted CD56 or NKG2C T cell subset, CD4+ or CD8+ T cells, or bulk PBMC T cells (not recorded which). This clonotype originated in a man aged 18 to 30 in good health. J is TRBJ1-3 and V is TRBV6-5. The CDR3 loop is CASSYSDLRDGNTIYF.